This T cell receptor beta chain was sequenced during a study of cytomegalovirus exposure and HLA in healthy donors. As for the study in general: Approximately 180 million T cells yielded around 100 million unique TCR beta sequences, as an earlier analysis found. Whole-study results and caveats: The study labeled fewer than 200 TCR beta chains cytomegalovirus-associated. As was reported, the classifier diagnosed cytomegalovirus status with high specificity and sensitivity.

A multiplex PCR was run with 60 Vbeta primers and 13 Jbeta primers. Generated by immunoSEQ multiplex PCR, the TCRdb table keeps only in-frame clones and is missing some. The sample consists of some 150,000 clones, approximately 70% of them appearing once. On this clone itself: Its matching antigen is unknown.

From germline, CDR1 is MGHRA and CDR2 YSYEKL. The CDR3 spans 14 residues. J was trimmed by 5 bases and V by 3 bases; bases with no gene match: 4. The sample consisted of PBMCs. The genes are TRBV4-1 and TRBJ2-1; 7 bases fit TRBD2. The sequence was obtained from a human donor in good health. DNA of the CDR3: TGCGCCAGCAGCCACCCGGGAGGACACAATGAGCAGTTCTTC. Its translation is CASSHPGGHNEQFF.